This passage covers 11 T cell receptor beta chains from one sample sequenced in a study of blood T cell repertoires in COVID-19. Here immunoSEQ multiplex PCR was the method, and the copy in TCRdb shows in-frame clones only, minus some. In the table there are around 290,000 clones, about 89% of which are singletons. The sample taken for sequencing was PBMCs or T cells enriched from blood (not recorded which). The origin of the receptors is a woman in her late teens or twenties who had recovered from COVID-19.

The chain is built from TRBV3-1 (or the pseudogene TRBV3-2) and TRBJ2-5; 7 bases fit TRBD2. Losses at the gene ends were 1 base for V and 7 bases for J; bases not matched to a gene: 6. Germline V gene lookup returns CDR1 LGHDT and CDR2 YNNKEL (reference sequence). This CDR3 region has 14 residues. The CDR3 region has the DNA TGTGCCAGCAGCCAAGGAACGGGGAGGGGGACCCAGTACTTC. This translates into CASSQGTGRGTQYF.

The gene calls are TRBV29-1 and TRBJ2-7, with 8 bases lining up with TRBD1. Germline CDR1 is SQVTM and CDR2 is ANQGSEA. The CDR3 runs 13 residues. Unmatched junction bases numbered 7, after V lost 7 bases and J lost 2 bases. The CDR3, as DNA: TGCAGCGCCAGGGACAGGCCAACCTACGAGCAGTACTTC. Its translation is CSARDRPTYEQYF.

This chain connects TRBV11-3 to TRBJ1-1, with D unresolved. The germline gives CDR1 SGHNT, CDR2 YENEEA. Trimming left V 1 base short and J 0 bases short, with 9 bases between. The CDR3 runs to 15 residues. The CDR3 spells CASSLGGGMNTEAFF. The CDR3 bases are TGTGCCAGCAGCTTAGGAGGAGGGATGAACACTGAAGCTTTCTTT.

The chain couples TRBV11-2 to TRBJ2-5; 8 nucleotides line up with TRBD2. Germline CDR1 is SGHAT and CDR2 is FQNNGV. The junction had 3 bases not matched to a gene; V was cut back by 5 bases and J by 1 base. There are 14 residues in the CDR3. In nucleotides, the CDR3 is TGTGCCAGCAGCCGCGGGGGGATCCAAGAGACCCAGTACTTC. Its translation is CASSRGGIQETQYF.

The rearrangement uses TRBV6-2 or TRBV6-3 and TRBJ1-4, with D maybe TRBD1 (6 bases). Trimming stripped 0 bases from V and 6 bases from J, with 14 bases between. CDR1 MNHEY and CDR2 SVGEGT come from the germline V gene. The CDR3 totals 16 residues. CDR3 nucleotides: TGTGCCAGCAGTTACTCTACAGGGATGGGCGATGAAAAACTGTTTTTT. Translating it yields CASSYSTGMGDEKLFF.

The CDR3 protein is CASSLGVVYNSPLHF. CDR3 in DNA: TGCGCCAGCAGCTTGGGAGTGGTGTATAATTCACCCCTCCACTTT. The rearrangement uses TRBV5-1 and TRBJ1-6; D gene ambiguous. Trimming pared 0 bases from V and 4 bases from J, leaving 8 bases between. CDR1 and CDR2 from the germline V gene are SGHRS and YFSETQ. This CDR3 has 15 amino acids.

J is TRBJ2-7 and V is TRBV9; 9 bases line up with TRBD1. J lost 3 bases, V lost 4 bases, and 2 bases had no gene match. Germline CDR1 SGDLS, CDR2 YYNGEE. The CDR3 is 13 residues long. CDR3 in DNA: TGTGCCAGCAGCCCGGGACAGGGCTACGAGCAGTACTTC. It specifies CASSPGQGYEQYF. Variable domain in full (rest from reference TRBV9 and TRBJ2-7): DSGVTQTPKHLITATGQRVTLRCSPRSGDLSVYWYQQSLDQGLQFLIQYYNGEERAKGNILERFSAQQFPDLHSELNLSSLELGDSALYFCASSPGQGYEQYFGPGTRLTVT.

This chain links TRBV6-5 with TRBJ1-5; D is ambiguous. Germline loops: CDR1 MNHEY, CDR2 SVGAGI. CDR3 size: 14 residues. Trimming removed 6 bases at V and 2 bases at J, with 11 bases between. CDR3 region: CASSPVSRNQPQHF. In nucleotides, the CDR3 is TGTGCCAGCAGCCCGGTTAGTCGCAATCAGCCCCAGCATTTT.

This chain links TRBV15 with TRBJ1-6; 9 bases agree with TRBD1. Per germline, CDR1 LNHNV and CDR2 YYDKDF (reference sequence). With V trimmed by 1 base and J by 7 bases, 8 bases remained unmatched. The CDR3 contains 17 residues. The CDR3 DNA is TGTGCCACCAGCAGAGGAGGGGGACAGGGAAGGAATTCACCCCTCCACTTT. Protein sequence: CATSRGGGQGRNSPLHF.

The table lists this clone with a few counts. V gene TRBV6-1 combines with J gene TRBJ1-5; D gene ambiguous. Germline lookup yields CDR1 MNHNS and CDR2 SASEGT. Deletions cut 1 base from V and 4 bases from J, with 11 bases between. This CDR3 has 15 amino acids. DNA of the CDR3: TGTGCCAGCAGTGAAGGGGCCCCCCGGAATCAGCCCCAGCATTTT. Protein sequence: CASSEGAPRNQPQHF.

This clone was counted a single time. The chain recombines TRBV3-1 (or the pseudogene TRBV3-2) with TRBJ2-7, with 8 bases that match TRBD2. J gave up 0 bases and V 4 bases, and 2 bases lay outside the gene matches. The CDR3 totals 14 residues. Germline values: CDR1 LGHDT, CDR2 YNNKEL (reference sequence). CDR3: CASSRAGDSYEQYF. CDR3 in DNA: TGTGCCAGCAGCCGAGCGGGAGACTCCTACGAGCAGTACTTC.